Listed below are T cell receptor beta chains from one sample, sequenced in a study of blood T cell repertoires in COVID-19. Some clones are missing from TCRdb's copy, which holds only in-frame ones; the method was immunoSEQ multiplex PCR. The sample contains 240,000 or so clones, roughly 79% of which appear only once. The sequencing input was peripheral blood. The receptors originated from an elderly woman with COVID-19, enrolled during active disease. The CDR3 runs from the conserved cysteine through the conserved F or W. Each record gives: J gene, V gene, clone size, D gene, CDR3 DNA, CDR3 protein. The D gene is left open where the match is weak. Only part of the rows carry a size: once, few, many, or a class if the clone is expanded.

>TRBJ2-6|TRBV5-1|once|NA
TGCGCCAGCAGCTTACAGGCTGGGGCCAACGTCCTGACTTTC
CASSLQAGANVLTF
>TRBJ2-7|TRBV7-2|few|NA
TGTGCCAGCAGCCGAATTGGCTTCGAGCAGTACTTC
CASSRIGFEQYF
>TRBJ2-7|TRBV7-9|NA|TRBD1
TGTGCCAGCAGCCCCGGACAGGGACCTACCTACGAGCAGTACTTC
CASSPGQGPTYEQYF
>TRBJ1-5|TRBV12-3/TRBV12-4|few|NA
TGTGCCAGCAGCACTTCCCCCAATCAGCCCCAGCATTTT
CASSTSPNQPQHF
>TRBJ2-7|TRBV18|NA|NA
TGTGCCAGCTCTACGGACATATTCGAGCAGTACTTC
CASSTDIFEQYF
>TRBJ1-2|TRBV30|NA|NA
TGTGCCTGGACCCGAAATGCTGGAGGCTACTACACCTTC
CAWTRNAGGYYTF
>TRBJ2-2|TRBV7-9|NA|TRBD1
TGTGCCAGCAGCTCAGACAGGGCCACCGGGGAGCTGTTTTTT
CASSSDRATGELFF
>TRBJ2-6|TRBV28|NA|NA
TGTGCCAGCAGTTTAGGTTGGGGAGTTGGGGCCAACGTCCTGACTTTC
CASSLGWGVGANVLTF
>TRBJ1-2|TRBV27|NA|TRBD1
TGTGCCAGCAGCCCAGGGGGGCAATATGGCTACACCTTC
CASSPGGQYGYTF
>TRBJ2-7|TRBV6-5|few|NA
TGTGCCAGCCGGCTAGAGGCAGCAAGCTCCTACGAGCAGTACTTC
CASRLEAASSYEQYF
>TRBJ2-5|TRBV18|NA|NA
TGTGCCAGCTCACTCGGGATACAAGAGACCCAGTACTTC
CASSLGIQETQYF
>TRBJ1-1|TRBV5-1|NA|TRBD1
TGCGCCAGCAGTTCCGGGACAGGGGGTAAGGGTGAAGCTTTCTTT
CASSSGTGGKGEAFF
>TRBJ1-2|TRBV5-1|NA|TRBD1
TGCGCCAGCAGCGCCCGACAGGGAGTGGATGGCTACACCTTC
CASSARQGVDGYTF
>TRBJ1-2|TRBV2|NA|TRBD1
TGTGCCAGCAGTGAAAGGGACAGGGGGCACTATGGCTACACCTTC
CASSERDRGHYGYTF
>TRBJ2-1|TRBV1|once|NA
TGCACCAGCAGCCAACTCGGGACTATACAAAGGACCCCATCCAATGAGCAGTTCTTC
CTSSQLGTIQRTPSNEQFF
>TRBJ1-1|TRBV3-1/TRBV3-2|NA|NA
TGTGCCAGCAGCCCTACGGGAGGGGCGAACACTGAAGCTTTCTTT
CASSPTGGANTEAFF
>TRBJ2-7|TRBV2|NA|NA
TGTGCCAGCACAGTTTCCTACGAGCAGTACTTC
CASTVSYEQYF
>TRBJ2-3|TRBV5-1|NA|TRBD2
TGCGCCAGCAGTCGGGGGGACAGCACAGATACGCAGTATTTT
CASSRGDSTDTQYF
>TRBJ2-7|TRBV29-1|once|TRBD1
TGCAGCGTGGGACAGACCCCTGTCGAGCAGTACTTC
CSVGQTPVEQYF
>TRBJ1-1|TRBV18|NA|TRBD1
TGTGCCAGCTCGTCAGGGGGCGCGAATGAAGCTTTCTTT
CASSSGGANEAFF
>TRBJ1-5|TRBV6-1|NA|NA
TGTGCCAGCAGTGAAACGTCCGGGAAGCCCCAGCATTTT
CASSETSGKPQHF
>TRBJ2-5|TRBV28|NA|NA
TGTGCCAGCAGTTTATCGGGGGTAGAGACCCAGTACTTC
CASSLSGVETQYF
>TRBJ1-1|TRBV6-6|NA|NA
TGTGCCAGCAGTTCGAGCAGGCCGAACACTGAAGCTTTCTTT
CASSSSRPNTEAFF
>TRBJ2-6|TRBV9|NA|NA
TGTGCCAGCAGCTCTGGGGGCGCTGGGGCCAACGTCCTGACTTTC
CASSSGGAGANVLTF
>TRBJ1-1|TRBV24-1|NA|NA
TGTGCCACCAACGGGGGGGGAGGGTCTGAAGCTTTCTTT
CATNGGGGSEAFF
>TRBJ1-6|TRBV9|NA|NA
TGTGCCAGCAGCGTACAGGAGGGTAATTCACCCCTCCACTTT
CASSVQEGNSPLHF
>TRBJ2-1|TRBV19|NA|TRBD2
TGTGCCAGTAGTAGAGGCGGGGGAGGGCCTCGCAATGAGCAGTTCTTC
CASSRGGGGPRNEQFF
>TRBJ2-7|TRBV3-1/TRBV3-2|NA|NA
TGTGCCAGCAGCTCCCGGACTGCCGAGCAGTACTTC
CASSSRTAEQYF
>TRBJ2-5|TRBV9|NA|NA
TGTGCCAGCAGCGGCGGGGTTTCGGGGACCCAGTACTTC
CASSGGVSGTQYF
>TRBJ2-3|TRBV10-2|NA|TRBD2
TGCGCCAGCAGTGCTACTAGCGGGGGGGGTACAGATACGCAGTATTTT
CASSATSGGGTDTQYF
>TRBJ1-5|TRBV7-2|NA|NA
TGTGCCAGCAGCTTACGGGGAAGGGAGCCCCAGCATTTT
CASSLRGREPQHF
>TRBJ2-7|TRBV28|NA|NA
TGTGCTGCCGGGGACTACGAGCAGTACTTC
CAAGDYEQYF
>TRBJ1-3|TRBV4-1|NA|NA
TGCGCCAGCAGCCAAGAATGGGCTGGAACTGGAAACACCATATATTTT
CASSQEWAGTGNTIYF
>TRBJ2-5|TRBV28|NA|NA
TGTGCCAGCAGTGCCGGGGGAGAGACCCAGTACTTC
CASSAGGETQYF
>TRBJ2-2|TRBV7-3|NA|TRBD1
TGTGCCAGCAGCCCTAACAGGGGCGCGGGCACCGGGGAGCTGTTTTTT
CASSPNRGAGTGELFF
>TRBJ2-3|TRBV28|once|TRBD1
TGTGCCAGCAGTGGGGACAGAACTAGCACAGATACGCAGTATTTT
CASSGDRTSTDTQYF
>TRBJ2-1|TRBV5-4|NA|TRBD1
TGTGCCAGCAGCCCCACAGGGGCAGGTAATGAGCAGTTCTTC
CASSPTGAGNEQFF
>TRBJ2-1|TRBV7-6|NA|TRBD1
TGTGCCAGCAGCTCCCAGGGGGCCAACTACAATGAGCAGTTCTTC
CASSSQGANYNEQFF
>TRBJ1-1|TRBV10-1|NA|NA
TGCGCCAGGCCCTGGTTCCGGAGGGGAAATACTGAAGCTTTCTTT
CARPWFRRGNTEAFF
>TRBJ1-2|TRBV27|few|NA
TGTGCCAGCAGTTTAGGGCAAATAAGTGGCTACACCTTC
CASSLGQISGYTF
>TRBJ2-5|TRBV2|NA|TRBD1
TGTGCCAGCGGAATACAGGGGGCGGTTGAGACCCAGTACTTC
CASGIQGAVETQYF
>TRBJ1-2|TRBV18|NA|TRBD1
TGTGCCAGCTCACCTGGGACAGGCCTAACTTCGGGCTACACCTTC
CASSPGTGLTSGYTF
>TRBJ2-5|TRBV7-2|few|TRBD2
TGTGCCAGCAGCTTATACTTAATGGCGGCGGGGGGGAACCAAGAGACCCAGTACTTC
CASSLYLMAAGGNQETQYF
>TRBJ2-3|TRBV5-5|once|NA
TGTGCCAGCAGCTTCCCTAGGGAGGCCGGGGCAGATACGCAGTATTTT
CASSFPREAGADTQYF
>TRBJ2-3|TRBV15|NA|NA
TGTGCCACCAGCAGAGATCTCGACCTAGGGGTCACAGATACGCAGTATTTT
CATSRDLDLGVTDTQYF
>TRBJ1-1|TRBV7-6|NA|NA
TGTGCCAGCAGCCCCGGTGGGAGGAACACTGAAGCTTTCTTT
CASSPGGRNTEAFF
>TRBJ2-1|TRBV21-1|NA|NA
TGTGCCAGCAGCATGAGGACAGGGCCGACTCCTTCTTACAATGAGCAGTTCTTC
CASSMRTGPTPSYNEQFF
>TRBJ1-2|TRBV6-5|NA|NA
TGTGCCAGCAGTTCAGGGTACGGCTATGGCTACACCTTC
CASSSGYGYGYTF
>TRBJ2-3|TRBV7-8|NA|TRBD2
TGTGCCAGCAGCGCCCGGAGGCTAGCGGGAGGGCCGGGTACGCAGTATTTT
CASSARRLAGGPGTQYF
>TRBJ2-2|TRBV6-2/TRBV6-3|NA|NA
TGTGCCAGCAGTCTTTTTAGCGTGGGGAACACCGGGGAGCTGTTTTTT
CASSLFSVGNTGELFF
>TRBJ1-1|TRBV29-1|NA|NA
TGCAGCGTCTGGTCCGATTACATGAACACTGAAGCTTTCTTT
CSVWSDYMNTEAFF
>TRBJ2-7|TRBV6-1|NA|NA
TGTGCCAGCAGTGAAGCACGGGGGTCCTTTTACGAGCAGTACTTC
CASSEARGSFYEQYF
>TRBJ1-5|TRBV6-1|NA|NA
TGTGCCAGCAGTGAAGAAGGGGGGGGTCAGCCCCAGCATTTT
CASSEEGGGQPQHF